A selection of T cell receptor beta chains follows, all from one sample in a study of Ad26.COV2.S vaccination and SARS-CoV-2 variants. Clones were sequenced by immunoSEQ multiplex PCR, and TCRdb holds only the in-frame ones, with some missing. The table has hundreds of thousands of clones, about 88% seen once. The sequencing here drew on peripheral blood, taken in a trial of Ad26.COV2.S vaccine versus placebo. All receptors derive from a person between 18 and 60 years old who received the Ad26.COV2.S COVID-19 vaccine or a placebo. Each CDR3 is given with its conserved first and last residue. A D gene is named only where the DNA matches it firmly. The size of a clone is reported for some rows only, either as once, few or many, or as a class for expanded clones.

D gene	V gene	J gene	clone size	CDR3 length	CDR3 DNA	CDR3 protein
.	TRBV10-3	TRBJ2-1	once	12	TGTGCCATCAGTGAGCCCGGGGGCTCGGGGTTCTTC	CAISEPGGSGFF
.	TRBV6-5	TRBJ1-1	.	12	TGTGCCACCGCGGGACTTTACACTGAAGCTTTCTTT	CATAGLYTEAFF
TRBD1	TRBV27	TRBJ1-2	.	16	TGTGCCAGCAGTCCCGAATCTCAGGGGGCCTACTATGGCTACACCTTC	CASSPESQGAYYGYTF
.	TRBV7-3	TRBJ1-3	.	15	TGTGCCAGCAGCTTAACTGGGCTGAATGGAAACACCATATATTTT	CASSLTGLNGNTIYF
.	TRBV7-3	TRBJ1-1	.	15	TGTGCCAGCAGCCCACTGGGGGTCGGTCGGACTGAAGCTTTCTTT	CASSPLGVGRTEAFF
.	TRBV12-3/TRBV12-4	TRBJ1-1	once	12	TGTGCCAGCCTCCCCGGGGGACTTAGAGCTTTCTTT	CASLPGGLRAFF
TRBD1	TRBV6-5	TRBJ1-5	.	15	TGTGCCAGCAGTCGGGACAGTTTAAAGCATCAGCCCCAGCATTTT	CASSRDSLKHQPQHF
TRBD2	TRBV19	TRBJ2-2	few	15	TGTGCCAGTAGGGGACTAGCGGAAAACACCGGGGAGCTGTTTTTT	CASRGLAENTGELFF
.	TRBV4-3	TRBJ2-3	.	16	TGCGCCAGCAGCCAAGCAATGGGCCATAAGTTGGATACGCAGTATTTT	CASSQAMGHKLDTQYF
.	TRBV2	TRBJ1-2	.	15	TGTGCCAGCAGTGAAGCGCTTCGTGACGGTAGAGGCTACACCTTC	CASSEALRDGRGYTF
.	TRBV6-5	TRBJ2-1	once	13	TGTGCCAGCAGGGCCACTAGGGGCAATGAGCAGTTCTTC	CASRATRGNEQFF
TRBD1	TRBV28	TRBJ1-2	.	16	TGTGCCAGCAGTCCGAGGACAGGGCACGGATATGGTGGCTACACCTTC	CASSPRTGHGYGGYTF
.	TRBV28	TRBJ1-1	.	17	TGTGCCAGCAGTTTCCCCACCGGAAAGGGATGGAACACTGAAGCTTTCTTT	CASSFPTGKGWNTEAFF
TRBD1	TRBV7-8	TRBJ1-1	.	15	TGTGCCAGCGGGATTGGACAGGGGAAGAACACTGAAGCTTTCTTT	CASGIGQGKNTEAFF
TRBD1	TRBV9	TRBJ1-4	.	15	TGTGCCAGCAGCGTAGTCCCGGACAGGGGTGAAAAACTGTTTTTT	CASSVVPDRGEKLFF
.	TRBV4-3	TRBJ1-1	many	13	TGCGCCAGCAGCCCCACATTCAACACTGAAGCTTTCTTT	CASSPTFNTEAFF
.	TRBV10-1	TRBJ1-3	.	12	TGCGCCACCACGCGAGCTGGAAACACCATATATTTT	CATTRAGNTIYF
.	TRBV30	TRBJ1-1	.	20	TGTGCCTGGAGTACACGAACTCCTCTCAGGGGTGGTTTGGTAAACACTGAAGCTTTCTTT	CAWSTRTPLRGGLVNTEAFF
TRBD2	TRBV5-1	TRBJ2-2	few	16	TGCGCCAGCAGCTTTGCGGGGGGTACGAACACCGGGGAGCTGTTTTTT	CASSFAGGTNTGELFF
.	TRBV6-2/TRBV6-3	TRBJ1-2	.	13	TGTGCCAGCAGTTACGAGGGTACGGATGGCTACACCTTC	CASSYEGTDGYTF
TRBD2	TRBV28	TRBJ2-3	once	15	TGTGCCAGCAGTTTTGGAGCGGGAGCTTCAGATACGCAGTATTTT	CASSFGAGASDTQYF
.	TRBV4-2	TRBJ2-1	once	15	TGTGCCAGCAGCCAAGGTATAGCGGCCCACAATGAGCAGTTCTTC	CASSQGIAAHNEQFF
.	TRBV5-1	TRBJ1-5	.	13	TGCGCCAGCAGCTACGGGGATAATCAGCCCCAGCATTTT	CASSYGDNQPQHF
TRBD1	TRBV5-5	TRBJ1-1	.	14	TGTGCCAGCAGCACTGGACAGGACTACACTGAAGCTTTCTTT	CASSTGQDYTEAFF
.	TRBV27	TRBJ2-2	few	13	TGTGCCAGCAGTTTAGCTTGGCCCGGGGAGCTGTTTTTT	CASSLAWPGELFF
TRBD1	TRBV24-1	TRBJ2-2	.	16	TGTGCCACCAGTGATCCGGGACAGTACGACACCGGGGAGCTGTTTTTT	CATSDPGQYDTGELFF
TRBD1	TRBV2	TRBJ1-5	.	16	TGTGCCAGCAGCTTGGACAGGGAATATAGCAATCAGCCCCAGCATTTT	CASSLDREYSNQPQHF
.	TRBV30	TRBJ1-5	.	15	TGTGCCTGGAGTGCCGGGACACTTAGCAATCAGCCCCAGCATTTT	CAWSAGTLSNQPQHF
.	TRBV18	TRBJ1-2	.	17	TGTGCCAGCTCACCAGTCTTTGGGGACGGGACAAACTATGGCTACACCTTC	CASSPVFGDGTNYGYTF
.	TRBV3-1/TRBV3-2	TRBJ1-1	.	13	TGTGCCAGCAGCCAAACAAGGGCTGCTGAAGCTTTCTTT	CASSQTRAAEAFF
.	TRBV30	TRBJ1-2	.	11	TGTGCCTGGGCCCGGAACTATGGCTACACCTTC	CAWARNYGYTF
.	TRBV11-3	TRBJ2-7	few	12	TGTGCCAGCAGCCCTCCCGGCGGCGAGCAGTACTTC	CASSPPGGEQYF
.	TRBV7-8	TRBJ2-7	.	15	TGTGCCAGCAGCTTAGTGGGGGGTTGGACCTACGAGCAGTACTTC	CASSLVGGWTYEQYF
.	TRBV30	TRBJ1-1	.	12	TGTGCCTGGAGTAGTGGAAACACTGAAGCTTTCTTT	CAWSSGNTEAFF
.	TRBV6-5	TRBJ1-3	.	15	TGTGCCAGCAGTTACCGAGGACAGACTGGAAACACCATATATTTT	CASSYRGQTGNTIYF
TRBD1	TRBV30	TRBJ1-5	.	16	TGTGCCTGGAGTCATCAGGACAGGGCCTTCAATCAGCCCCAGCATTTT	CAWSHQDRAFNQPQHF
.	TRBV23-1	TRBJ1-5	.	16	TGCGCCAGCAGTCCGCCCGGGCCGACTGGAGGACAGCCCCAGCATTTT	CASSPPGPTGGQPQHF
TRBD1	TRBV6-5	TRBJ2-5	.	14	TGTGCCAGTCACGACAGGGGGATCGTGGAGACCCAGTACTTC	CASHDRGIVETQYF
TRBD2	TRBV27	TRBJ2-1	.	17	TGTGCCAGCAGCCCGGGGGGTGCGGGAGGGCCGAAAAATGAGCAGTTCTTC	CASSPGGAGGPKNEQFF
TRBD2	TRBV6-4	TRBJ2-7	.	19	TGTGCCAGCAGGATTAGAAGTGGGACTAGCGGGAGGAATTGGCCCGAGCAGTACTTC	CASRIRSGTSGRNWPEQYF
.	TRBV28	TRBJ1-1	.	16	TGTGCCAGCAGTCTAACCCCCCTTCAGCTGAACACTGAAGCTTTCTTT	CASSLTPLQLNTEAFF
.	TRBV5-8	TRBJ2-7	.	13	TGTGCCAGCAGCTCCTTCAGGGCCGCCGAGCAGTACTTC	CASSSFRAAEQYF
TRBD1	TRBV3-1/TRBV3-2	TRBJ1-2	.	15	TGTGCCAGCAGCCCAAGGGGACAGGGGGTCTATGGCTACACCTTC	CASSPRGQGVYGYTF
.	TRBV7-3	TRBJ1-1	.	12	TGTGCCAGCAGCCGCACAAACACTGAAGCTTTCTTT	CASSRTNTEAFF
.	TRBV30	TRBJ1-5	.	14	TGTGCCGGGGTAGGGAAGGGCGGCAATCAGCCCCAGCATTTT	CAGVGKGGNQPQHF